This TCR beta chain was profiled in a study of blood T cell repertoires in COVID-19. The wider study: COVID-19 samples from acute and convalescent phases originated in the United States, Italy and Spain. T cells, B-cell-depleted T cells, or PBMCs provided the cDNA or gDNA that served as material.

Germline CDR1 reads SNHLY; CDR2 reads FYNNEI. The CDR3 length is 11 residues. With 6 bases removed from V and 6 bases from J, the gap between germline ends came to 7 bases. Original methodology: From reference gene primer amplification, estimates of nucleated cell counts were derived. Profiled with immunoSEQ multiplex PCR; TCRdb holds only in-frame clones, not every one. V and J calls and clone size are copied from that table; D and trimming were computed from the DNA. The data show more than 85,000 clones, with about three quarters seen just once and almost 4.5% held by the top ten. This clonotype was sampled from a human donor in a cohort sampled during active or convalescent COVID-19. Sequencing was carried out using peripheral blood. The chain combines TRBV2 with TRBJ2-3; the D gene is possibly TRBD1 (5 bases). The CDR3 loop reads CASSAGDTQYF. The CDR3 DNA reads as TGTGCCAGCAGCGCAGGGGATACGCAGTATTTT.